The rows below give T cell receptor beta chains drawn from one sample of a study of memory CD4+ T cells and cytomegalovirus serostatus. Using immunoSEQ multiplex PCR, the repertoire was profiled, and TCRdb retains in-frame clones only, with some absent. The repertoire holds 45,000 to 65,000 clones, with 65% to 85% as singletons. Sequenced input: memory CD4+ T cells from blood. These receptors were taken from an adult in good health and CMV-seronegative. Each CDR3 is given with its conserved first and last residue.

TRBV4-2,CASSQDQGEQYF
TRBV19,CASSISRTTGELFF
TRBV7-2,CASSRAPYSGRRTNTQYF
TRBV5-1,CASSFKGQNTEAFF
TRBV4-3,CASSQEIGGGTEAFF
TRBV9,CASSVPAGPFQETQYF
TRBV28,CASPPGQGRAKNIQYF
TRBV5-6,CASSSGRHLYGYTF
TRBV30,CAWSSGWNTIYF
TRBV18,CASSPAAGPNYGYTF
TRBV11-2,CASNTHGGTLYNEQFF
TRBV13,CASSSERTGFGNTIYF
TRBV28,CASSFFAVTGELFF
TRBV28,CASTSGPRAFF
TRBV18,CASSPGTGGHGGNQPQHF
TRBV6-5,CATGGGRPSNEQFF
TRBV15,CATSRGLAGGSNTGELFF
TRBV11-1,CASSLTGDQPQHF
TRBV11-2,CASSFGTKNQPQHF
TRBV11-3,CASSLSGQGVGGGPNSPLHF
TRBV6-6,CASSPPGLAPSLNF
TRBV5-1,CASRRDSNIREAFF
TRBV4-1,CASSQETRETQYF
TRBV7-6,CASSPTGLAGTDTQYF
TRBV2,CASSPTGGQPQHF
TRBV19,CASNSPTGVSSYNSPLHF
TRBV30,CAWNDRSSGNTIYF
TRBV11-3,CASSLEGGLEETQYF
TRBV4-1,CASSQELGTGENQPQHF
TRBV5-1,CASSFNGYGYTF